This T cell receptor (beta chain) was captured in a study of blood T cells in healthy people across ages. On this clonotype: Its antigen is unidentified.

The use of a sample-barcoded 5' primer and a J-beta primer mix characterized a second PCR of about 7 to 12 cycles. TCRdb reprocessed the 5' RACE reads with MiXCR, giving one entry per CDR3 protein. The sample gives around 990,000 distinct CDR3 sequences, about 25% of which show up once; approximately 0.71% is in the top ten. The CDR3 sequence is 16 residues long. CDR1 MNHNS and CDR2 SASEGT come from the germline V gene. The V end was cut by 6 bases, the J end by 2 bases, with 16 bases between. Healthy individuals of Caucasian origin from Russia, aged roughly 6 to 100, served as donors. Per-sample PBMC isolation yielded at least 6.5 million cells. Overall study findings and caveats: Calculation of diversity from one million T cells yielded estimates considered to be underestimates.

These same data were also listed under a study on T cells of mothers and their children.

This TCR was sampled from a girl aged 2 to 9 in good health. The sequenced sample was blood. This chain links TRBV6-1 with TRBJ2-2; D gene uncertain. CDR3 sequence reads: CASRFTGLHNTGELFF. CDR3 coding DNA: TGTGCCAGCAGATTTACCGGGTTACATAACACCGGGGAGCTGTTTTTT.